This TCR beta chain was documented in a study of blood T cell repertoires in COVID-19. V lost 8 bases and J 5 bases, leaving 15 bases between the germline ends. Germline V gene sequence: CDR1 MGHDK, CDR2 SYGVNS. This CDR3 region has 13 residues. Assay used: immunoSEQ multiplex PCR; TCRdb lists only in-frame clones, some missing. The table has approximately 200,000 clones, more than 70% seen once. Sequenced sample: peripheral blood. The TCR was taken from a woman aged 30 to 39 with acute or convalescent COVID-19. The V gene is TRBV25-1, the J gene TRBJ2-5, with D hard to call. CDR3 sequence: CASSRVLLETQYF. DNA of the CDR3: TGTGCCAGCTCCCGAGTTCTATTGGAGACCCAGTACTTC.